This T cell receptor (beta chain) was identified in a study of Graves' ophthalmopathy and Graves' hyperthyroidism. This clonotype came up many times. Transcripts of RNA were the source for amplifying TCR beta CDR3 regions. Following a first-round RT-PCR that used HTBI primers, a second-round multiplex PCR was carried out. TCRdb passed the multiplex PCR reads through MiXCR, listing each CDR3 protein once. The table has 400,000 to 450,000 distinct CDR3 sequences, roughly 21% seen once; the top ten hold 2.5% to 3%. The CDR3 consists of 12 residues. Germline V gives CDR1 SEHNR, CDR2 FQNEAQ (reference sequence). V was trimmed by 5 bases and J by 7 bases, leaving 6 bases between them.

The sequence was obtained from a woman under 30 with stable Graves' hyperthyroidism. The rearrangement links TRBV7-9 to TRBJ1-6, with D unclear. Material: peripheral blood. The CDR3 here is CASSNVNSPLHF. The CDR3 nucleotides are TGTGCCAGCAGCAACGTCAATTCACCCCTCCACTTT. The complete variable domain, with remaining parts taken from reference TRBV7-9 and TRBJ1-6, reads DTGVSQNPRHKITKRGQNVTFRCDPISEHNRLYWYRQTLGQGPEFLTYFQNEAQLEKSRLLSDRFSAERPKGSFSTLEIQRTEQGDSAMYLCASSNVNSPLHFGNGTRLTVT.